This T cell receptor (beta chain) originates from a study of regulatory T cells in long-lasting Graves disease. Study-wide results and limits: Thyroid tissue was not sampled; only peripheral blood was.

Trimming removed 1 base at V and 5 bases at J, with 4 bases between. This CDR3 is 12 amino acids long. Per the germline V gene, CDR1 is KGHSH and CDR2 is LQKENI. Arm-PCR of CDR3 regions and iRepertoire HTBI primers were the basis on which TCR beta libraries were built. One entry per CDR3 protein results from TCRdb running MiXCR on the multiplex PCR reads. The data show roughly 400,000 distinct CDR3 sequences, 21% seen once. Time point in this sample: persistent/refractory GD, antithyroid drugs over 5 years with positive TRAb. RNA isolated from PBMCs was used to make the TCR library. Blood from the periphery, about 9 milliliters in all, was drawn into EDTA tubes. In this sample, this clonotype turned up a few times. The antigen is unknown.

V usage is TRBV18 and J usage is TRBJ2-3; D remains ambiguous. The receptor comes from a female donor with Graves disease. The source material was peripheral blood mononuclear cells (PBMCs), sampled when the disease was refractory, from a patient treated with antithyroid drugs. CDR3 amino acids: CASSPLEDTQYF. The CDR3 DNA reads as TGTGCCAGCTCACCACTGGAAGATACGCAGTATTTT.